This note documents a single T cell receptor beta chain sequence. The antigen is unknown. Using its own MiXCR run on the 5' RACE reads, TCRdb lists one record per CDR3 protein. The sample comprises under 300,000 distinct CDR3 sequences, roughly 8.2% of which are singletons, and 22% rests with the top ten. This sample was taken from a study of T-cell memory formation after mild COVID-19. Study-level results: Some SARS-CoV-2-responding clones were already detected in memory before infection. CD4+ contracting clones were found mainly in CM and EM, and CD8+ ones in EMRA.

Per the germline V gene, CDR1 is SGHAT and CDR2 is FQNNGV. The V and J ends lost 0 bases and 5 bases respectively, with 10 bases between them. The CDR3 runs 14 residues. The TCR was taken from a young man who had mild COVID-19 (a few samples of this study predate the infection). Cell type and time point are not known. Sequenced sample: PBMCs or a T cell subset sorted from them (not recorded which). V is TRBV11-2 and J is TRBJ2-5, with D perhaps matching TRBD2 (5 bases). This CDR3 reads CASSLEVRRETQYF. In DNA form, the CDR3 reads TGTGCCAGCAGCTTAGAGGTTCGGAGGGAGACCCAGTACTTC.